The rows below give T cell receptor beta chains drawn from one sample of a study of T cell responses to AZD1222 COVID-19 vaccine. TCRdb's table, derived via immunoSEQ multiplex PCR, lists solely in-frame clones and lacks some. The table shows about 120,000 clones, with approximately 91% occurring only once. Here the sequenced sample was peripheral blood, taken 28 days after the second AZD1222 dose. The receptor set was obtained from an adult who received the AZD1222 COVID-19 vaccine. The CDR3 runs from the conserved cysteine through the conserved F or W. A D gene is named only where the DNA matches it firmly. The size field is filled for only some rows; it gives once, few, many or a size class.

>TRBJ1-2|TRBV7-8|NA|NA
CASSLGDYGYTF
>TRBJ1-6|TRBV12-5|TRBD1|NA
CASGPNTDRIGFNSPLHF
>TRBJ1-3|TRBV5-5|NA|once
CASSLNSPGAGNTIYF
>TRBJ2-2|TRBV4-1|NA|NA
CASSQSGSNTGELFF
>TRBJ2-1|TRBV5-8|NA|NA
CASSFLARRDPRYNEQFF
>TRBJ1-2|TRBV21-1|NA|few
CASSKGGGRRYGYTF
>TRBJ1-6|TRBV7-8|NA|NA
CASSSGEGRTNSPLHF
>TRBJ2-7|TRBV4-1|NA|NA
CASSPYSHDSYEQYF
>TRBJ1-2|TRBV19|TRBD1|NA
CASSVQGARDYGYTF
>TRBJ1-2|TRBV30|NA|NA
CAWSYESGQFYYGYTF
>TRBJ1-2|TRBV7-8|NA|NA
CASSPRRKMDSGYTF
>TRBJ1-5|TRBV24-1|TRBD1|NA
CATSDPRTGGNQPQHF
>TRBJ1-5|TRBV7-9|TRBD1|NA
CASSLGRGQQISSQPQHF
>TRBJ1-5|TRBV7-2|NA|NA
CASSLARRSNQPQHF
>TRBJ1-5|TRBV27|NA|NA
CASSPKSRDGPYSNQPQHF
>TRBJ1-3|TRBV4-1|TRBD1|NA
CASSQVGQGPSGNTIYF
>TRBJ2-1|TRBV5-6|TRBD1|NA
CASSRDRGFGEQFF
>TRBJ1-2|TRBV5-1|NA|once
CASREHGGTNYGYTF
>TRBJ2-7|TRBV9|TRBD1|once
CASSVRDSPYEQYF
>TRBJ1-2|TRBV7-9|TRBD1|once
CASSLYRGGYTF
>TRBJ1-6|TRBV2|NA|NA
CASSVRGPSNSPLHF
>TRBJ1-3|TRBV30|NA|NA
CAWSEGPSGPGRGGNTIYF
>TRBJ2-1|TRBV9|NA|once
CASSVVGSDGNEQFF
>TRBJ2-1|TRBV7-9|TRBD2|NA
CASSRLGAGGGYSNEQFF
>TRBJ1-6|TRBV29-1|TRBD1|once
CSVSGQGNNSPLHF
>TRBJ2-2|TRBV6-6|TRBD1|NA
CASSPKDRGRTGELFF
>TRBJ1-4|TRBV27|NA|NA
CASRGRTVGEKLFF
>TRBJ1-6|TRBV11-3|NA|NA
CASSPPQGSNSPLHF
>TRBJ1-1|TRBV13|NA|NA
CASSLVREGLNTEAFF
>TRBJ1-1|TRBV6-5|NA|once
CASSRRGGGDTEAFF
>TRBJ2-3|TRBV7-3|TRBD2|once
CASSLSAAGGRTDTQYF
>TRBJ1-5|TRBV5-1|NA|few
CASSLNQGPSQPQHF
>TRBJ1-3|TRBV9|NA|NA
CASSVAAGSAGNTIYF
>TRBJ1-2|TRBV18|TRBD1|NA
CASSPPGTGDYGYTF
>TRBJ2-3|TRBV7-9|NA|NA
CASSSPWGVGTDTQYF
>TRBJ1-2|TRBV7-6|TRBD1|NA
CASSPGQAAGYTF
>TRBJ2-1|TRBV7-9|NA|NA
CASSSRRAMQYNEQFF
>TRBJ1-5|TRBV5-8|TRBD1|once
CASSLLFRGNQPQHF
>TRBJ2-7|TRBV12-3/TRBV12-4|NA|NA
CASSRSGTGQYF
>TRBJ1-6|TRBV10-1|NA|NA
CASSVRASYNSPLHF
>TRBJ2-7|TRBV6-5|TRBD1|NA
CASSPGQGFNEQYF
>TRBJ1-3|TRBV18|NA|NA
CASSRGGAGNTIYF
>TRBJ2-3|TRBV24-1|NA|NA
CATSAGNTGTDTQYF
>TRBJ2-1|TRBV9|TRBD1|NA
CASSLGTGGYNEQFF
>TRBJ1-6|TRBV4-1|NA|NA
CASSQDAARNSPLHF
>TRBJ2-1|TRBV14|NA|NA
CASSPATASNEQFF
>TRBJ2-7|TRBV2|TRBD2|NA
CASSEVLAGGLYEQYF
>TRBJ1-2|TRBV5-1|TRBD1|NA
CASSLGTGGGGPYGYTF
>TRBJ1-2|TRBV9|NA|NA
CASSGPGRPASGYGYTF
>TRBJ2-6|TRBV27|NA|once
CASSGNSGANVLTF
>TRBJ2-7|TRBV2|NA|NA
CASSGGQVHEQYF
>TRBJ2-1|TRBV4-1|TRBD2|NA
CASSQDWLAGAYLF
>TRBJ1-1|TRBV25-1|NA|NA
CASGIAGPPNTEAFF
>TRBJ1-1|TRBV27|NA|few
CASSLSRQTFEAFF
>TRBJ2-7|TRBV2|NA|NA
CASTRGLYSYEQYF
>TRBJ2-5|TRBV6-2/TRBV6-3|TRBD2|once
CASSYGLADGETQYF